This TCR beta chain appears in the sequencing data of a study of T-cell reconstitution after alpha-beta-depleted transplantation in children. This clonotype was seen at least ten times. Unique molecular identifiers featured in how the TCRbeta library was prepared. Using its own MiXCR run on the PCR reads, TCRdb lists one record per CDR3 protein. The sample shows about 610,000 distinct CDR3 sequences, 10% to 13% of them seen only once. V lost 6 bases, J lost 6 bases, and 5 bases lay in between. The CDR3 length is 11 residues. CDR1 is MNHNY and CDR2 is SVGAGI in the germline V gene (reference sequence).

Sequenced material: PBMCs from the stem cell graft donor, taken from the stem cell graft. This clonotype originated in a human donor who donated a stem cell graft to a child with acute myeloid leukemia. The chain links TRBV6-6 to TRBJ2-2; D unresolved. The chain's CDR3 is CASSGPGELFF. The DNA for the CDR3 is TGTGCCAGCAGCGGGCCCGGGGAGCTGTTTTTT.